This T cell receptor (beta chain) appears in the sequencing data of a study of T cell responses to AZD1222 COVID-19 vaccine. Regarding the study as a whole: Nearly half of spike-specific TCRs reportedly target unmutated variant regions. The span of vaccine-associated CD4 TCRs extended across spike, with dominance at 160-218 and 743-854. Following two doses of AZD1222, Spike-specific TCR breadth and depth rose.

This CDR3 region has 15 residues. Germline values: CDR1 MNHEY, CDR2 SMNVEV (reference sequence). V lost 6 bases to trimming and J lost 11 bases; unmatched junction nucleotides: 19. Notes on this clone: What it recognizes is unknown.

Produced via immunoSEQ multiplex PCR; TCRdb's table is partial and in-frame only. Among roughly 110,000 clones listed, 80% to 95% were seen once. The receptor was isolated from an adult who received the AZD1222 COVID-19 vaccine. This sequence joins TRBV27 and TRBJ2-7; 7 bases are a match to TRBD2. The material sequenced was peripheral blood, taken 28 days after the second AZD1222 dose. CDR3 nucleotide sequence: TGTGCCAGCAGCCTCTCTCCGGGACTACCAAACCGGGAGTACTTC. This encodes CASSLSPGLPNREYF.